This T cell receptor (beta chain) was retrieved from a study of blood T cell repertoires in COVID-19. Study information: Nucleic acid was either cDNA or gDNA, and it came from T cells, B-cell-depleted T cells, or PBMCs.

Germline-derived CDR1 and CDR2 are MNHEY and SMNVEV (reference sequence). The V end lost 6 bases, the J end lost 4 bases, and 13 bases lay between the germline ends. This CDR3 is 13 amino acids long. Original methodology: Reference gene primers were amplified, and this amplification served to estimate nucleated cell counts. Profiling relied on immunoSEQ multiplex PCR, and the TCRdb table lists in-frame clones only, not all of them. V and J calls and clone size come straight from that table; D and trimming were deduced from the DNA. The repertoire consists of 180,000 or so clones, with almost 85% occurring once and the leading ten covering more than 9.5%. Cohorts were determined from participant-reported clinical history.

This TCR was recovered from a man aged 45-60 years who had recovered from COVID-19. Sample: PBMCs or T cells enriched from blood (not recorded which). The J gene is TRBJ2-7, the V gene TRBV27; D might be TRBD1 (6 bases). CDR3 DNA: TGTGCCAGCAGACGGGACACCAAATACGAGCAGTACTTC. It translates to CASRRDTKYEQYF.